One and the same sample provided the 10 T cell receptor beta chains below, sequenced in a study of T cell responses to AZD1222 COVID-19 vaccine. Method: immunoSEQ multiplex PCR; TCRdb's copy keeps in-frame clones and lacks some. The sample contains about 200,000 clones, 80% to 95% of which appear only once. Sequencing used peripheral blood, obtained 28 days after the second AZD1222 dose. Every receptor here comes from an adult who received the AZD1222 COVID-19 vaccine.

This chain uses TRBV6-5 with TRBJ1-3; D is undetermined. The CDR3 contains 15 residues. Per the germline V gene, CDR1 is MNHEY and CDR2 is SVGAGI. The ends were cut back, 2 bases at V and 1 base at J, with 9 bases in the middle. The CDR3 loop is CASSYEPGSGNTIYF. The CDR3 DNA sequence: TGTGCCAGCAGTTACGAGCCGGGATCTGGAAACACCATATATTTT.

The chain is built from TRBV5-8 and TRBJ1-4; D remains unclear. Germline CDR1 and CDR2: SGHTS and YDEGEE. This CDR3 is 16 amino acids long. V gave up 3 bases and J gave up 0 bases, with 12 bases separating them. CDR3 residues: CASSWGDGTTNEKLFF. DNA of the CDR3: TGTGCCAGCAGCTGGGGAGACGGCACAACTAATGAAAAACTGTTTTTT.

This sequence joins TRBV6-5 and TRBJ1-5, with 11 bases matching TRBD1. Per germline, CDR1 MNHEY and CDR2 SVGAGI. The CDR3 spans 14 residues. With V trimmed by 5 bases and J by 10 bases, 7 bases remained unmatched. CDR3 bases: TGTGCCAGCAGTCGGGGGACAGGGGGGAATCCCCAGCATTTT. The encoded protein is CASSRGTGGNPQHF.

The rearrangement uses TRBV7-9 and TRBJ1-5; 7 nucleotides agree with TRBD1. This CDR3 region has 14 residues. Germline CDR1 is SEHNR and CDR2 is FQNEAQ (reference sequence). Trimming removed 5 bases from V and 5 bases from J; junction bases left unmatched: 6. The CDR3 is CASSLTGEYQPQHF. As DNA, the CDR3 is TGTGCCAGCAGCCTTACAGGGGAGTATCAGCCCCAGCATTTT.

V is TRBV2 and J is TRBJ1-1; D is unclear. The V gene lost 7 bases and the J gene lost 0 bases, with 12 bases spanning the gap. The germline V gene encodes CDR1 SNHLY and CDR2 FYNNEI. CDR3 size: 14 residues. CDR3: CASMQELMNTEAFF. The CDR3, as DNA: TGTGCCAGCATGCAGGAATTAATGAACACTGAAGCTTTCTTT. Full variable domain (remainder filled in from reference TRBV2 and TRBJ1-1): EPEVTQTPSHQVTQMGQEVILRCVPISNHLYFYWYRQILGQKVEFLVSFYNNEISEKSEIFDDQFSVERPDGSNFTLKIRSTKLEDSAMYFCASMQELMNTEAFFGQGTRLTVV.

The genes are TRBV5-1 and TRBJ1-1; no firm D call. Germline values: CDR1 SGHRS, CDR2 YFSETQ. Between the trimmed V and J ends, which lost 3 bases and 1 base, there was a span of 13 bases. This CDR3 contains 15 residues. In nucleotides, the CDR3 is TGCGCCAGCAGCTCGATCCGGGCCGAGAACACTGAAGCTTTCTTT. The encoded protein is CASSSIRAENTEAFF.

The genes are TRBV7-9 and TRBJ1-1, with TRBD1 matching over 7 bases. The germline V gene encodes CDR1 SEHNR and CDR2 FQNEAQ (reference sequence). J gave up 4 bases and V 6 bases, and 8 bases lay outside the gene matches. This CDR3 is 14 amino acids long. CDR3 sequence (DNA): TGTGCCAGCAGACCTGACAGGGCCGGCACTGAAGCTTTCTTT. Protein: CASRPDRAGTEAFF. Based on the CDR3 plus reference TRBV7-9 and TRBJ1-1, the full variable domain is DTGVSQNPRHKITKRGQNVTFRCDPISEHNRLYWYRQTLGQGPEFLTYFQNEAQLEKSRLLSDRFSAERPKGSFSTLEIQRTEQGDSAMYLCASRPDRAGTEAFFGQGTRLTVV.

J is TRBJ1-1 and V is TRBV4-1; D gene ambiguous. The CDR3 spans 12 residues. V shed 0 bases and J shed 10 bases, with 9 bases lying between them. Germline assignment: CDR1 MGHRA and CDR2 YSYEKL. CDR3 in DNA: TGCGCCAGCAGCCAAGACCCCCGGGGAGCTTTCTTT. Translating gives CASSQDPRGAFF.

The V call is TRBV6-2 or TRBV6-3, the J call TRBJ1-1, with TRBD1 as a possible D gene (5 bases). CDR1 is MNHEY, CDR2 SVGEGT, per germline. The CDR3 runs to 13 residues. V was pared by 5 bases and J by 4 bases, with 11 bases between. CDR3 nucleotides: TGTGCCAGCAGTCGGGGGTCCCCCACTGAAGCTTTCTTT. Translating gives CASSRGSPTEAFF.

The chain combines TRBV5-8 with TRBJ1-5; D gene unclear. The CDR3 loop spans 13 amino acids. V was cut by 2 bases and J by 7 bases, with 10 bases left in between. Germline values: CDR1 SGHTS, CDR2 YDEGEE. The CDR3 coding sequence is TGTGCCAGCAGCTTCGGCGGGGAGCAGCCCCAGCATTTT. Its translation is CASSFGGEQPQHF.